Shown below are 18 T cell receptor beta chains from a single sample sequenced in a study of CD8+CD57+ T cells in acquired aplastic anemia. The TCR beta profiling, which covered VDJ combination and CDR3 sequence, was carried out using genomic DNA as the template. MiXCR, applied by TCRdb to the reads, yields one record per CDR3 protein. The data contain a few hundred thousand distinct CDR3 sequences, around 60% of them singletons. The sequencing sample was made of sorted CD4+, CD8+, or CD8+CD57+ T cells (not recorded which) from PBMCs. Source of these receptors: a human donor with severe aplastic anemia or a healthy control (not recorded which).

This clonotype was recorded at least ten times. The J gene is TRBJ2-4, the V gene TRBV5-4; 8 nucleotides align to TRBD1. Germline CDR1 and CDR2: SGHNT and YYREEE (reference sequence). This CDR3 spans 15 amino acids. Trimming took 6 bases from V and 4 from J; bases not matched to a gene: 9. In nucleotides, the CDR3 is TGTGCCAGCACCATCGGACAGGGAGGTAAAAACATTCAGTACTTC. Protein sequence: CASTIGQGGKNIQYF. The variable domain in full, with the rest retrieved from reference TRBV5-4 and TRBJ2-4, is ETGVTQSPTHLIKTRGQQVTLRCSSQSGHNTVSWYQQALGQGPQFIFQYYREEENGRGNFPPRFSGLQFPNYSSELNVNALELDDSALYLCASTIGQGGKNIQYFGAGTRLSVL.

With regard to this clonotype: One base away lies a much larger clone, so this may be a sequencing read error. This chain joins TRBV30 and TRBJ2-7, with unresolved D. Trimming cost V 7 bases and J 0 bases, with 16 bases left between them. CDR3 size: 14 residues. Germline V gene data show CDR1 as GTSNPN and CDR2 as SVGIG (reference sequence). The DNA of the CDR3 is TGTGCCTTGAAACGGACGAGAAGCTCCTACGAGCAGTACTTC. Its protein is CALKRTRSSYEQYF.

This clonotype was counted many times. The chain joins TRBV5-6 to TRBJ1-3; TRBD1 is a possible D gene (5 bases). The CDR3 loop spans 14 amino acids. The V gene lost 0 bases and the J gene lost 5 bases, with 9 bases spanning the gap. CDR1 is SGHDT, CDR2 YYEEEE, per germline. The CDR3, as DNA: TGTGCCAGCAGCTTGGGAGGGGAGCGAAACACCATATATTTT. As protein: CASSLGGERNTIYF.

The rearrangement links TRBV10-3 to TRBJ1-1; TRBD1 agrees at 7 bases. The CDR3 sequence is 13 residues long. With V trimmed by 6 bases and J by 2 bases, 3 bases remained unmatched. From germline, CDR1 is ENHRY and CDR2 SYGVKD. This chain's CDR3 is CAIRTGINTEAFF. The CDR3 DNA reads as TGTGCCATCAGGACAGGGATAAACACTGAAGCTTTCTTT.

This chain uses TRBV7-3 with TRBJ2-7; the D is unclear. Trimming removed 3 bases from V and 1 base from J, with 7 bases in between. Germline-derived CDR1 and CDR2 are SGHTA and FQGTGA. This CDR3 has 13 residues. The CDR3 DNA sequence: TGTGCCAGCAGCTTTTACAGATCCTACGAGCAGTACTTC. It specifies CASSFYRSYEQYF.

The chain links TRBV7-2 to TRBJ1-6; D perhaps matches TRBD1 (6 bases). The CDR3 spans 15 residues. The V gene's germline CDR1 is SGHTA and CDR2 FQGNSA. Trimming cost V 5 bases and J 7 bases, with 15 bases left between them. The CDR3 protein is CASSPSTGGNSPLHF. CDR3 DNA sequence: TGTGCCAGCAGCCCCTCGACAGGCGGCAATTCACCCCTCCACTTT.

This clonotype was detected a few times. V usage is TRBV25-1 and J usage is TRBJ1-1, with 10 bases identical to TRBD1. After removal of 5 bases from V and 5 bases from J, the junction contained 5 bases not matched to a gene. Germline CDR1 reads MGHDK; CDR2 reads SYGVNS. The CDR3 is 14 amino acids. The DNA of the CDR3 is TGTGCCAGCAGTAAGACAGGGGGCACGACTGAAGCTTTCTTT. This codes for CASSKTGGTTEAFF.

The genes are TRBV5-6 and TRBJ2-3; D gene ambiguous. The CDR3 spans 12 residues. CDR1 is SGHDT, CDR2 YYEEEE, per germline. The V end was cut by 4 bases, the J end by 8 bases, with 11 bases between. The CDR3 loop is CASSLGPGTQYF. The CDR3 nucleotides are TGTGCCAGCAGCCTAGGACCGGGTACGCAGTATTTT. Based on the CDR3 plus reference TRBV5-6 and TRBJ2-3, the full variable domain is DAGVTQSPTHLIKTRGQQVTLRCSPKSGHDTVSWYQQALGQGPQFIFQYYEEEERQRGNFPDRFSGHQFPNYSSELNVNALLLGDSALYLCASSLGPGTQYFGPGTRLTVL.

The chain employs TRBV20-1 and TRBJ2-3, with D possibly TRBD2 on 6 matching bases. The CDR3 runs 14 residues. Trimming left V 0 bases short and J 2 bases short, with 9 bases between. The germline gives CDR1 DFQATT, CDR2 SNEGSKA (reference sequence). The CDR3 DNA reads as TGCAGTGCTAGAGAGTCACTAGCCACAGATACGCAGTATTTT. Protein: CSARESLATDTQYF.

This rearrangement joins TRBV7-8 to TRBJ2-3; 11 bases match TRBD2. The germline V gene has CDR1 SGHVS and CDR2 FQNEAQ. The trim removed 1 base at V and 5 bases at J, leaving 5 bases unmatched. This CDR3 is 16 amino acids long. CDR3 sequence (DNA): TGTGCCAGCAGCTTAGAACTAGCGGGAGAATTAGATACGCAGTATTTT. It yields the protein CASSLELAGELDTQYF.

This clonotype was seen at least ten times. This chain uses TRBV29-1 with TRBJ2-5; 7 nucleotides match TRBD1. Trimming at V came to 4 bases and at J to 3 bases, leaving 8 bases not matched to a gene. The CDR3 consists of 14 residues. Germline CDR1 reads SQVTM; CDR2 reads ANQGSEA. CDR3 loop: CSVGPGTDEETQYF. The CDR3 nucleotides read TGCAGCGTTGGCCCCGGGACAGACGAAGAGACCCAGTACTTC.

The rearrangement uses TRBV29-1 and TRBJ2-3, with D maybe TRBD2 (6 bases). The CDR3 spans 14 residues. Germline-derived CDR1 and CDR2 are SQVTM and ANQGSEA. Between the trimmed V and J ends, which lost 5 bases and 1 base, there was a span of 13 bases. CDR3: CSVWSPGGTDTQYF. The DNA of the CDR3 is TGCAGCGTTTGGAGCCCGGGGGGCACAGATACGCAGTATTTT.

The chain combines TRBV10-3 with TRBJ2-7; D gene ambiguous. Trimming took off 0 bases at V and 0 bases at J, with 9 bases between the two ends. CDR3 size: 15 residues. Looked up from germline, CDR1 is ENHRY and CDR2 is SYGVKD. In DNA form, the CDR3 reads TGTGCCATCAGTGAGTCTGATGGACCCTCCTACGAGCAGTACTTC. This gives the protein CAISESDGPSYEQYF.

This clonotype was recorded many times. This sequence joins TRBV5-1 and TRBJ2-3; unclear D gene. The CDR3 length is 14 residues. Germline lookup yields CDR1 SGHRS and CDR2 YFSETQ. V was pared by 0 bases and J by 6 bases, with 11 bases between. For the CDR3, the DNA is TGCGCCAGCAGCTTGGCCCGAGAAGGCGATACGCAGTATTTT. It translates to CASSLAREGDTQYF.

This clonotype was counted a single time. CDR3 residues: CATSRGARYEQYF. CDR3 coding DNA: TGTGCCACCAGCAGGGGGGCCCGCTACGAGCAGTACTTC. The V and J genes are TRBV15 and TRBJ2-7, with D perhaps TRBD1 (6 bases). Trimming removed 3 bases at V and 3 bases at J, with 9 bases between. Germline-derived CDR1 and CDR2 are LNHNV and YYDKDF (reference sequence). The CDR3 consists of 13 residues.

The V and J genes are TRBV5-1 and TRBJ2-2, with D possibly TRBD2 on 5 matching bases. V shed 5 bases and J shed 5 bases, with 10 bases lying between them. This CDR3 spans 13 amino acids. Germline V gene sequence: CDR1 SGHRS, CDR2 YFSETQ. This CDR3 reads CASREAPTGELFF. CDR3 nucleotides: TGCGCCAGCAGGGAGGCTCCTACCGGGGAGCTGTTTTTT.

This clonotype came up many times. This sequence joins TRBV19 and TRBJ2-3, with D uncertain. The V gene lost 6 bases and the J gene lost 1 base, with 11 bases spanning the gap. Germline lookup yields CDR1 LNHDA and CDR2 SQIVND (reference sequence). This CDR3 contains 14 residues. CDR3 DNA sequence: TGTGCCAGTAGGCCCCACGGTGGCACAGATACGCAGTATTTT. It encodes CASRPHGGTDTQYF.

This clonotype was counted ten times or more. The CDR3 DNA follows: TGCAGTGCTAGCCGGGACACGTTATCGGATACGCAGTATTTT. Its translation is CSASRDTLSDTQYF. The chain combines TRBV20-1 with TRBJ2-3, with D possibly matching TRBD1 (6 bases). Germline lookup yields CDR1 DFQATT and CDR2 SNEGSKA (reference sequence). The germline V and J ends were trimmed by 3 bases and 6 bases, with 16 bases remaining between them. This CDR3 is 14 amino acids long.